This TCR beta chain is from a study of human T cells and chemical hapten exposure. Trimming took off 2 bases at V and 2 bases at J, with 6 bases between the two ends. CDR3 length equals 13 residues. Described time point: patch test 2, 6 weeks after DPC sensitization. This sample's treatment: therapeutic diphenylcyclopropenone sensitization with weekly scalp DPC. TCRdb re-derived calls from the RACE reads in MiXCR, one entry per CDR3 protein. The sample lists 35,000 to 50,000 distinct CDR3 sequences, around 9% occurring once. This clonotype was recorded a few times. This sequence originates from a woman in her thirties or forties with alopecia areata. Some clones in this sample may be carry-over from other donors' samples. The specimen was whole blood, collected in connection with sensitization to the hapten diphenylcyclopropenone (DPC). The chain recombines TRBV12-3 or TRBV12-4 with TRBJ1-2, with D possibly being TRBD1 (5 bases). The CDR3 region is CASSLWGNYGYTF. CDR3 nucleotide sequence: TGTGCCAGCAGTTTATGGGGGAACTATGGCTACACCTTC.